A selection of T cell receptor beta chains follows, all from one sample in a study of blood T cell repertoires in COVID-19. Assay: immunoSEQ multiplex PCR; the TCRdb copy retains only in-frame clones and omits some. This sample carries hundreds of thousands of clones, more than 70% of them seen once, and the ten largest clones take approximately 3%. The sample comprised peripheral blood. Source of these receptors: a woman aged 25-40 years with COVID-19, enrolled during active disease. The CDR3 runs from the conserved cysteine through the conserved F or W. D genes are given only for firm matches. Rows may omit the clone size; those that give it use once, few, many or a size class.

V gene: TRBV7-9
D gene: TRBD1
clone size: .
J gene: TRBJ2-1
CDR3 protein: CASSLSNRGDEQFF
CDR3 DNA: TGTGCCAGCAGCTTAAGCAACAGGGGGGATGAGCAGTTCTTC

V gene: TRBV7-9
D gene: .
clone size: .
J gene: TRBJ1-5
CDR3 protein: CASSPDGHSNQPQHF
CDR3 DNA: TGTGCCAGCAGCCCGGACGGACATAGCAATCAGCCCCAGCATTTT

V gene: TRBV29-1
D gene: .
clone size: once
J gene: TRBJ1-1
CDR3 protein: CSVVQQLNTEAFF
CDR3 DNA: TGCAGCGTTGTACAGCAGCTGAACACTGAAGCTTTCTTT

V gene: TRBV28
D gene: TRBD1
clone size: .
J gene: TRBJ2-7
CDR3 protein: CASSGPGQGSSYEQYF
CDR3 DNA: TGTGCCAGCAGTGGTCCGGGACAGGGGAGCTCCTACGAGCAGTACTTC

V gene: TRBV6-2/TRBV6-3
D gene: .
clone size: once
J gene: TRBJ1-2
CDR3 protein: CASSYDGEGYTF
CDR3 DNA: TGTGCCAGCAGTTATGACGGGGAAGGCTACACCTTC

V gene: TRBV7-6
D gene: TRBD1
clone size: once
J gene: TRBJ1-2
CDR3 protein: CASSPGTGITNYGYTF
CDR3 DNA: TGTGCCAGCAGCCCAGGGACAGGGATCACTAACTATGGCTACACCTTC

V gene: TRBV5-1
D gene: .
clone size: .
J gene: TRBJ2-5
CDR3 protein: CASSFPLSPNREPEDQETQYF
CDR3 DNA: TGCGCCAGCAGCTTCCCACTATCCCCCAACAGGGAGCCAGAGGACCAAGAGACCCAGTACTTC

V gene: TRBV11-3
D gene: .
clone size: .
J gene: TRBJ2-5
CDR3 protein: CASSLGVSRGETQYF
CDR3 DNA: TGTGCCAGCAGCTTAGGTGTCAGCCGGGGGGAGACCCAGTACTTC

V gene: TRBV5-8
D gene: TRBD1
clone size: .
J gene: TRBJ1-1
CDR3 protein: CASSLEGGQVLTKNTEAFF
CDR3 DNA: TGTGCCAGCAGCTTGGAAGGGGGACAGGTTCTGACGAAGAACACTGAAGCTTTCTTT

V gene: TRBV11-2
D gene: .
clone size: .
J gene: TRBJ2-5
CDR3 protein: CASSLLSEETQYF
CDR3 DNA: TGTGCCAGCAGCTTACTTAGCGAAGAGACCCAGTACTTC

V gene: TRBV24-1
D gene: TRBD1
clone size: .
J gene: TRBJ2-5
CDR3 protein: CATSDSPGQGQETQYF
CDR3 DNA: TGTGCCACCAGTGATTCCCCGGGACAGGGCCAAGAGACCCAGTACTTC

V gene: TRBV9
D gene: TRBD1
clone size: .
J gene: TRBJ1-5
CDR3 protein: CASSETGGSNQPQHF
CDR3 DNA: TGTGCCAGCAGCGAGACAGGGGGAAGCAATCAGCCCCAGCATTTT

V gene: TRBV6-5
D gene: TRBD1
clone size: .
J gene: TRBJ2-7
CDR3 protein: CASSRPGQSYEQYF
CDR3 DNA: TGTGCCAGCAGCCGCCCGGGACAGAGCTACGAGCAGTACTTC

V gene: TRBV18
D gene: .
clone size: .
J gene: TRBJ2-5
CDR3 protein: CASSPPGAQETQYF
CDR3 DNA: TGTGCCAGCTCACCCCCAGGGGCCCAAGAGACCCAGTACTTC

V gene: TRBV11-3
D gene: TRBD2
clone size: .
J gene: TRBJ2-1
CDR3 protein: CASSLSGTSGSSEQFF
CDR3 DNA: TGTGCCAGCAGCTTATCCGGGACTAGCGGGAGTAGTGAGCAGTTCTTC

V gene: TRBV2
D gene: TRBD1
clone size: once
J gene: TRBJ1-5
CDR3 protein: CASSALQGIGDQPQHF
CDR3 DNA: TGTGCCAGCAGTGCTCTACAGGGGATCGGTGATCAGCCCCAGCATTTT

V gene: TRBV19
D gene: .
clone size: .
J gene: TRBJ2-1
CDR3 protein: CASSPTPGGGATYNEQFF
CDR3 DNA: TGTGCCAGTAGCCCAACCCCCGGCGGGGGCGCAACCTACAATGAGCAGTTCTTC

V gene: TRBV27
D gene: .
clone size: .
J gene: TRBJ1-1
CDR3 protein: CASSLGRRAEAFF
CDR3 DNA: TGTGCCAGCAGTTTGGGGCGCCGAGCTGAAGCTTTCTTT

V gene: TRBV13
D gene: .
clone size: .
J gene: TRBJ2-7
CDR3 protein: CASSEGAKDEQYF
CDR3 DNA: TGTGCCAGCAGTGAAGGGGCAAAGGACGAGCAGTACTTC

V gene: TRBV2
D gene: .
clone size: .
J gene: TRBJ1-2
CDR3 protein: CASSEQSPGANYGYTF
CDR3 DNA: TGTGCCAGCAGTGAGCAGTCGCCAGGGGCTAACTATGGCTACACCTTC

V gene: TRBV5-4
D gene: TRBD2
clone size: .
J gene: TRBJ2-1
CDR3 protein: CASSFGGGADEQFF
CDR3 DNA: TGTGCCAGCAGCTTCGGCGGGGGGGCGGATGAGCAGTTCTTC

V gene: TRBV28
D gene: TRBD2
clone size: .
J gene: TRBJ2-7
CDR3 protein: CASSGQASGGISYEQYF
CDR3 DNA: TGTGCCAGCAGCGGACAGGCTAGCGGGGGGATCTCCTACGAGCAGTACTTC

V gene: TRBV5-1
D gene: TRBD1
clone size: .
J gene: TRBJ2-1
CDR3 protein: CASSPGQGAYNEQFF
CDR3 DNA: TGCGCCAGCAGCCCCGGACAGGGGGCCTACAATGAGCAGTTCTTC

V gene: TRBV28
D gene: TRBD1
clone size: few
J gene: TRBJ1-5
CDR3 protein: CASSLRTGRDSNQPQHF
CDR3 DNA: TGTGCCAGCAGTCTAAGGACAGGGAGAGATAGCAATCAGCCCCAGCATTTT

V gene: TRBV19
D gene: .
clone size: .
J gene: TRBJ1-5
CDR3 protein: CASSKDGGQSNSNQPQHF
CDR3 DNA: TGTGCCAGTAGTAAGGACGGAGGACAGAGCAATAGCAATCAGCCCCAGCATTTT

V gene: TRBV5-1
D gene: .
clone size: .
J gene: TRBJ1-1
CDR3 protein: CASSLGLGAEAFF
CDR3 DNA: TGCGCCAGCAGCTTGGGACTTGGCGCTGAAGCTTTCTTT

V gene: TRBV28
D gene: .
clone size: .
J gene: TRBJ1-5
CDR3 protein: CASSLFQGTLNQPQHF
CDR3 DNA: TGTGCCAGCAGTTTGTTTCAGGGTACCCTCAATCAGCCCCAGCATTTT

V gene: TRBV30
D gene: .
clone size: .
J gene: TRBJ1-1
CDR3 protein: CAWQRIENTEAFF
CDR3 DNA: TGTGCCTGGCAGAGGATCGAAAACACTGAAGCTTTCTTT

V gene: TRBV28
D gene: TRBD2
clone size: .
J gene: TRBJ2-7
CDR3 protein: CASSSELAGSYEQYF
CDR3 DNA: TGTGCCAGCAGTTCAGAACTAGCGGGGAGCTACGAGCAGTACTTC

V gene: TRBV6-2/TRBV6-3
D gene: .
clone size: .
J gene: TRBJ1-4
CDR3 protein: CASSYSVGLSEEKLFF
CDR3 DNA: TGTGCCAGCAGTTACTCCGTTGGACTCTCGGAAGAAAAACTGTTTTTT

V gene: TRBV10-3
D gene: TRBD2
clone size: .
J gene: TRBJ2-1
CDR3 protein: CAILGGGSYNEQFF
CDR3 DNA: TGTGCCATCCTGGGGGGGGGTTCCTACAATGAGCAGTTCTTC

V gene: TRBV3-1/TRBV3-2
D gene: TRBD2
clone size: .
J gene: TRBJ2-3
CDR3 protein: CASSQTSGGREDTQYF
CDR3 DNA: TGTGCCAGCAGCCAAACTAGCGGGGGTAGGGAAGATACGCAGTATTTT

V gene: TRBV4-3
D gene: .
clone size: .
J gene: TRBJ1-2
CDR3 protein: CASSLMGGPYGYTF
CDR3 DNA: TGCGCCAGCAGCCTTATGGGGGGGCCCTATGGCTACACCTTC

V gene: TRBV4-2
D gene: TRBD2
clone size: once
J gene: TRBJ2-1
CDR3 protein: CASSRVSSGGDHNEQFF
CDR3 DNA: TGTGCCAGCAGCCGGGTGTCGTCGGGGGGGGATCACAATGAGCAGTTCTTC

V gene: TRBV11-1
D gene: .
clone size: .
J gene: TRBJ2-3
CDR3 protein: CASSLVSAPTAYF
CDR3 DNA: TGTGCCAGCAGCTTAGTCAGTGCCCCGACAGCGTATTTT

V gene: TRBV6-5
D gene: .
clone size: few
J gene: TRBJ1-3
CDR3 protein: CASSSGVGNTIYF
CDR3 DNA: TGTGCCAGCAGTTCGGGAGTCGGAAACACCATATATTTT

V gene: TRBV6-2/TRBV6-3
D gene: .
clone size: .
J gene: TRBJ1-2
CDR3 protein: CASSYSVSGAGDGYTF
CDR3 DNA: TGTGCCAGCAGTTACTCTGTGAGTGGTGCAGGGGATGGCTACACCTTC

V gene: TRBV11-2
D gene: .
clone size: .
J gene: TRBJ1-2
CDR3 protein: CASTRRGVGYTF
CDR3 DNA: TGTGCCAGCACTCGGCGGGGGGTCGGCTACACCTTC